This T cell receptor (beta chain) was observed in a study of post-analysis software for immune sequencing data. Unique molecular identifiers tagged the TCR beta cDNA libraries. One entry per CDR3 protein results from TCRdb running MiXCR on the PCR reads. Here the sample spans approximately 730,000 distinct CDR3 sequences, less than 35% being singletons. Study findings and constraints: Included in a set of 5 or 6 TRBV segments more frequent in patients than controls were TRBV5-6, TRBV5-1 and TRBV20-1.

Germline V gene sequence: CDR1 DFQATT, CDR2 SNEGSKA (reference sequence). The CDR3 consists of 13 residues. In the case of this clonotype: Antigen: not known. At one boundary the junction diverges from the germline segment, which might be a read error.

This clonotype originated in a girl aged 10 to 17 with multiple sclerosis. The sequenced material came from blood. V and J are TRBV20-1 and TRBJ1-6; TRBD1 agrees at 9 bases. CDR3 sequence reads: CSAYRQGDSPRHF. The CDR3 region has the DNA TGCAGTGCCTACAGACAGGGGGATTCACCCCGCCACTTT.